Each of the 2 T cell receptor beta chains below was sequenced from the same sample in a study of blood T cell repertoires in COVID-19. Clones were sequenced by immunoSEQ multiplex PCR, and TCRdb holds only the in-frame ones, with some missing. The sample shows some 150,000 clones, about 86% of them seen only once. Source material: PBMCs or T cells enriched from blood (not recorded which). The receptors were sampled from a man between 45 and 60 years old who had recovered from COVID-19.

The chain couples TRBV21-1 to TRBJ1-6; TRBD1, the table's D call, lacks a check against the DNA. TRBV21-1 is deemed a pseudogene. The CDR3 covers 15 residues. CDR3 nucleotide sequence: TGTGCCAGCAGCAACGTGGCAGGGGATAATTCACCCCTCCACTTT. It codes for CASSNVAGDNSPLHF.

The CDR3 loop is CASSVNREGTSPDNEQFF. The CDR3 nucleotides are TGTGCCAGCAGCGTGAACAGGGAGGGGACTAGCCCAGACAATGAGCAGTTCTTC. The V call is TRBV9, the J call TRBJ2-1, with 9 bases matching TRBD2. Germline loops: CDR1 SGDLS, CDR2 YYNGEE. The CDR3 spans 18 residues. The V gene end was trimmed by 2 bases and the J gene end by 5 bases; junction bases not matched to a gene: 14.